Listed here is a single TCR beta chain. The read is 3 residues too short to cover the CDR3 end, so that end is filled in from the germline J gene. The data belong to a study of T cells in women clearing cervical HPV infection. Study-wide context: Control women cleared a single incident HPV16 infection within 12 months.

Genomic DNA, averaging roughly 1,200 ng per sample, yielded TCR beta CDR3 via immunoSEQ. Measured with immunoSEQ multiplex PCR; TCRdb has only the in-frame clones, and not every one. In total, the table holds under 45,000 clones. CDR3 size: 15 residues. CDR1 and CDR2 from the germline V gene are SGHVS and FQNEAQ. V was shortened by 5 bases and J by 4 bases, with 15 bases between the two germline ends. Sequenced material: blood buffy coat. The source is a woman between 18 and 70 years old with a cervical HPV16 infection that either progressed to CIN3+ or cleared (not recorded which). The chain uses TRBV7-8 and TRBJ2-4, with a tentative D call TRBD1 (6 bases). The CDR3 bases that were read are TGTGCCAGCAGCCCCCGACAGGTCGTTAAAAACATT. This gives the protein CASSPRQVVKNI. The complete CDR3 reads CASSPRQVVKNIQYF.